The clone carrying this T cell receptor beta chain was observed a handful of times. The data derive from a study of regulatory T cells in long-lasting Graves disease. Study summary: Patients newly diagnosed with Graves' had been on antithyroid drugs for under 3 months.

To make TCR beta libraries, researchers used iRepertoire HTBI primers and Arm-PCR of CDR3 regions. TCRdb independently ran MiXCR on the multiplex PCR reads; one entry per CDR3 protein. The repertoire holds hundreds of thousands of distinct CDR3 sequences, with roughly 15% as singletons. Sample time point: newly diagnosed GD, antithyroid drugs for less than 3 months. After RNA was extracted from PBMCs, the TCR library was made from it. Trimming left V 1 base short and J 4 bases short, with 10 bases between. This CDR3 is built from 14 residues. The sample was also reused in another study, on T cells in Graves' hyperthyroidism and ophthalmopathy.

The TCR comes from a woman aged 40 to 55 with Graves disease. This specimen was peripheral blood mononuclear cells (PBMCs), taken at new diagnosis, from a patient treated with antithyroid drugs. The chain recombines TRBV12-3 or TRBV12-4 with TRBJ1-2; possibly TRBD1 for D (6 bases). The CDR3 sequence: CASSLVQGIYGYTF. CDR3 DNA sequence: TGTGCCAGCAGTTTAGTACAGGGAATCTATGGCTACACCTTC.